Given below is one TCR beta chain in context. Its matching antigen is unknown. These data are taken from a study of shared clonotypes between healthy human individuals. Study-level background: Aged between 18 and 49, the donors were two women and a few men.

The study's findings and limits: Collection of samples was limited to blood; tissue repertoires likely differ.

The study enrolled healthy HIV-negative adults without recent acute infections or vaccinations as donors. V was clipped by 5 bases and J by 2 bases; unmatched bases: 3. Germline V gene data show CDR1 as MNHNS and CDR2 as SASEGT. The CDR3 has 13 amino acids. The material for each subset, its genomic DNA, was split evenly across several immunoSEQ plates. Profiled with immunoSEQ multiplex PCR; TCRdb holds only in-frame clones, not every one. The sample includes approximately 480,000 clones, around 79% of them seen just once. The receptor was derived from a woman between 40 and 55 years old in good health. Some clones in this sample may be carry-over from other donors' samples. The sample was PBMCs. The chain recombines TRBV6-1 with TRBJ2-7; 7 bases map to TRBD2. This CDR3 reads CASSLAETYEQYF. The CDR3 DNA sequence: TGTGCCAGCAGTCTAGCGGAGACCTACGAGCAGTACTTC.